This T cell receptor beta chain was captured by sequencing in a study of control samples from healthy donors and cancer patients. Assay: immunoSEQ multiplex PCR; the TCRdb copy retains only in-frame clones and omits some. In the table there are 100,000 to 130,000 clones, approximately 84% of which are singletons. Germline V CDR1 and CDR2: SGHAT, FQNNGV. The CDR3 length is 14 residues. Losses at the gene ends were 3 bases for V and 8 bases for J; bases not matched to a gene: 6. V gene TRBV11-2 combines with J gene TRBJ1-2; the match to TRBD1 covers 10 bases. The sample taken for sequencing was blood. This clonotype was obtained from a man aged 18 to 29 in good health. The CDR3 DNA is TGTGCCAGCAGCTTCGACAGGGGGCAAGGCGGCTACACCTTC. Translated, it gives CASSFDRGQGGYTF.